The TCR beta chain under discussion was sequenced for a study of T cells expressing NK-cell markers. This CDR3 has 14 amino acids. Germline loops: CDR1 DFQATT, CDR2 SNEGSKA (reference sequence). Reanalyzing the 5' RACE reads, TCRdb keeps one entry per CDR3 protein, without DNA. The sample has 500,000 to 700,000 distinct CDR3 sequences, and its top ten clones hold 3% to 4.5%. The receptor was isolated from a man aged 18 to 35 in good health. The chain uses TRBV20-1 and TRBJ2-7; with no DNA, the TCRdb D assignment of TRBD1 cannot be verified. The sample comprised blood T cells: a sorted CD56 or NKG2C T cell subset, CD4+ or CD8+ T cells, or bulk PBMC T cells (not recorded which). The CDR3 protein is CSASDRGSSYEQYF.